This is a list of T cell receptor beta chains from one sample in a study of human T cells and chemical hapten exposure. In TCRdb, the RACE reads were re-called with MiXCR into one record per CDR3 protein. The sample consists of more than 65,000 distinct CDR3 sequences, roughly 7.6% of them appearing once. Here the sequenced sample was whole blood, taken in connection with sensitization to the hapten diphenylcyclopropenone (DPC). The receptor source for this set is a woman in her twenties or thirties with alopecia areata. Some clones in this sample may be carry-over from other donors' samples. CDR3s include the opening cysteine and the closing phenylalanine or tryptophan. Fields, in order: clone size, D gene, J gene, V gene, CDR3 DNA, CDR3 protein. D genes are given only for firm matches. Clone sizes are given selectively: once, few, many, or a class where the clone is expanded.

-,-,TRBJ1-1,TRBV9,TGTGCCAGCAGCGCGTGGGTGAACACTGAAGCTTTCTTT,CASSAWVNTEAFF
many,TRBD1,TRBJ1-5,TRBV18,TGTGCCAGCGCGACAGGGAGGAGCAATCAGCCCCAGCATTTT,CASATGRSNQPQHF
few,-,TRBJ1-2,TRBV10-3,TGTGCCATCAGTGAGTCGGGGGATGGCTACACCTTC,CAISESGDGYTF
many,TRBD1,TRBJ2-1,TRBV3-1,TGTGCCAGCAGCCAGATGACAGGGGCTGAGCAGTTCTTC,CASSQMTGAEQFF
many,-,TRBJ2-7,TRBV29-1,TGCAGCGTCGTGACACGATCCTACGAGCAGTACTTC,CSVVTRSYEQYF
few,TRBD2,TRBJ2-7,TRBV2,TGTGCCAGCAGTGTTTCTAGCGGGGGTTTGTACGAGCAGTACTTC,CASSVSSGGLYEQYF
many,-,TRBJ1-6,TRBV5-5,TGTGCCAGCAGCTTCACGGACGTGACATCACCCCTCCACTTT,CASSFTDVTSPLHF
many,-,TRBJ1-3,TRBV12-3/TRBV12-4,TGTGCCAGCAGGGAACAATTGTTTTCCTCTGGAAACACCATATATTTT,CASREQLFSSGNTIYF
-,-,TRBJ2-1,TRBV14,TGTGCCAGCAGCCAAGCAACTTCATCTGAGGCAATACAGGGAAGTGCCTACAATGAGCAGTTCTTC,CASSQATSSEAIQGSAYNEQFF
few,-,TRBJ1-5,TRBV4-2,TGTGCCAGCAGCCCGGCCCAGGGGAGTGATCAGCCCCAGCATTTT,CASSPAQGSDQPQHF
many,-,TRBJ2-2,TRBV12-5,TGTGCTAGTGGTCTCCGGGCGGTCGGTCACGGGGAGCTGTTTTTT,CASGLRAVGHGELFF
many,-,TRBJ2-2,TRBV5-1,TGCGCCAGCAGCTTGGACGGAAACACCGGGGAGCTGTTTTTT,CASSLDGNTGELFF
many,-,TRBJ2-6,TRBV10-3,TGTGCCATCAGCCACAGGGTTTCTGGGGCCAACGTCCTGACTTTC,CAISHRVSGANVLTF
many,TRBD2,TRBJ2-3,TRBV12-3/TRBV12-4,TGTGCCAGCCATCTAGCGGGGGGGACAGATACGCAGTATTTT,CASHLAGGTDTQYF
many,TRBD2,TRBJ2-7,TRBV3-1,TGTGCCAGCAGCCAAGGTGAGGCGGGGGTCCCCTACGAGCAGTACTTC,CASSQGEAGVPYEQYF
many,TRBD1,TRBJ1-2,TRBV25-1,TGTGCCAGCAGACGCAACCAGGGGGACGGGGGCTACACCTTC,CASRRNQGDGGYTF
few,-,TRBJ2-7,TRBV15,TGTGCCACCAGCCGGGGGAGCTCCTACGAGCAGTACTTC,CATSRGSSYEQYF
-,TRBD1,TRBJ2-1,TRBV5-1,TGCGCCAGCAGCTGGGAGGGACAGGGTTACAATGAGCAGTTCTTC,CASSWEGQGYNEQFF
few,-,TRBJ2-7,TRBV27,TGTGCCAGCAGTTTTGGTGCTGGATCCTACGAGCAGTACTTC,CASSFGAGSYEQYF
few,-,TRBJ2-1,TRBV3-1,TGTGCCAGCAGCCAAGTGGGTGGTTACAATGAGCAGTTCTTC,CASSQVGGYNEQFF
few,-,TRBJ2-2,TRBV3-1,TGTGCCAGCAGCCAAGGGACAATGAACACCGGGGAGCTGTTTTTT,CASSQGTMNTGELFF
many,TRBD1,TRBJ1-1,TRBV5-1,TGCGCCAGCAGCTTAGGGACAGGGACCACTGAAGCTTTCTTT,CASSLGTGTTEAFF
-,-,TRBJ2-4,TRBV7-2,TGTGCCAGCAGCTCTAGAGGGGGAGCGGACATTCAGTACTTC,CASSSRGGADIQYF
-,-,TRBJ2-6,TRBV5-1,TGCGCCAGCAGCTTCGGCGCCTCTGGGGCCAACGTCCTGACTTTC,CASSFGASGANVLTF
many,-,TRBJ2-3,TRBV7-7,TGTGCTAGCAGCTTAGAACCCGGGACAGATACGCAGTATTTT,CASSLEPGTDTQYF
few,-,TRBJ2-7,TRBV5-1,TGCGCCAGCAGCTTGGAAAGGGTTTCCGAGCAGTACTTC,CASSLERVSEQYF
many,TRBD2,TRBJ2-7,TRBV7-9,TGTGCCAGCAGCTTATCGAGCTCCGCGGTTGCGGGGGGAATCTACGAGCAGTACTTC,CASSLSSSAVAGGIYEQYF
-,-,TRBJ1-2,TRBV2,TGTGCCAGCACCGAGGACAGTTCGGGCGGCTACACCTTC,CASTEDSSGGYTF
many,-,TRBJ2-2,TRBV12-3/TRBV12-4,TGTGCCAGCAGTTTAGCGGGGGGGCTCATCGGGGAGCTGTTTTTT,CASSLAGGLIGELFF
-,-,TRBJ1-3,TRBV2,TGTGCCAGCAGAGCGGGACGTGGAAACACCATATATTTT,CASRAGRGNTIYF
-,-,TRBJ2-7,TRBV14,TGTGCCAGCAGCCAAGAAGAGAACTACGAGCAGTACTTC,CASSQEENYEQYF
many,-,TRBJ2-7,TRBV5-6,TGTGCCAGCAGCTTGGTCGGCTACGAGCAGTACTTC,CASSLVGYEQYF
few,-,TRBJ1-1,TRBV5-1,TGCGCCAGCAGCTTGGGGCCCGCGAACACTGAAGCTTTCTTT,CASSLGPANTEAFF
few,-,TRBJ2-1,TRBV6-1,TGTGCCAGCCCCCGTGCCGGGGGCCCCAATGAGCAGTTCTTC,CASPRAGGPNEQFF
many,-,TRBJ1-1,TRBV2,TGTGCCAGCAGTCCGACATCTCCGAACACTGAAGCTTTCTTT,CASSPTSPNTEAFF
-,-,TRBJ2-3,TRBV12-5,TGTGCTAGTGGCCTGGGGGGCACAGATACGCAGTATTTT,CASGLGGTDTQYF
many,-,TRBJ2-3,TRBV20-1,TGCAGTGCTAGTGAGGCTAGCCCGACAGATACGCAGTATTTT,CSASEASPTDTQYF